This T cell receptor (beta chain) was captured in a study of blood T cell repertoires in COVID-19. In the study overall: From the United States, Italy and Spain came samples of acute and convalescent COVID-19. The cDNA or gDNA used as material had been derived from T cells, B-cell-depleted T cells, or PBMCs.

In the original processing: Reference gene primers were amplified, and this amplification served to estimate nucleated cell counts. Profiling relied on immunoSEQ multiplex PCR, and the TCRdb table lists in-frame clones only, not all of them. For V, J and clone size, that table is used; D and trimming come from the DNA. The sample carries 200,000 to 250,000 clones, 86% recorded once. This TCR was sampled from a woman aged 25 to 39 who had recovered from COVID-19. Specimen: peripheral blood.

CDR3 DNA sequence: TGTGCCAGCAGTTGGGGACAGGGGACTTCCTACGAGCAGTACTTC. It is translated as CASSWGQGTSYEQYF. The chain joins TRBV27 to TRBJ2-7; 10 nucleotides line up with TRBD1. The trim removed 4 bases at V and 1 base at J, leaving 4 bases unmatched. Per the germline V gene, CDR1 is MNHEY and CDR2 is SMNVEV (reference sequence). The CDR3 has 15 residues.